This T cell receptor (beta chain) emerged from a study of blood T cell repertoires in COVID-19. Study context: PBMCs, B-cell-depleted T cells, or T cells were the source of the cDNA or gDNA that made up the material.

The V and J ends lost 5 bases and 8 bases, in that order; junction bases with no gene match: 11. This CDR3 region has 15 residues. Germline V CDR1 and CDR2: SNHLY, FYNNEI. Only in-frame clones appear in the TCRdb table, and some are missing; sequencing was by immunoSEQ multiplex PCR. The table includes roughly 220,000 clones, approximately 86% detected once. This rearrangement joins TRBV2 to TRBJ1-4, with 7 bases lining up with TRBD1. The sequence came from a man in his sixties with acute or convalescent COVID-19. The specimen sequenced was peripheral blood. CDR3 protein: CASSPQGGVGEKLFF. CDR3 coding DNA: TGTGCCAGCAGTCCGCAGGGGGGCGTTGGAGAAAAACTGTTTTTT.